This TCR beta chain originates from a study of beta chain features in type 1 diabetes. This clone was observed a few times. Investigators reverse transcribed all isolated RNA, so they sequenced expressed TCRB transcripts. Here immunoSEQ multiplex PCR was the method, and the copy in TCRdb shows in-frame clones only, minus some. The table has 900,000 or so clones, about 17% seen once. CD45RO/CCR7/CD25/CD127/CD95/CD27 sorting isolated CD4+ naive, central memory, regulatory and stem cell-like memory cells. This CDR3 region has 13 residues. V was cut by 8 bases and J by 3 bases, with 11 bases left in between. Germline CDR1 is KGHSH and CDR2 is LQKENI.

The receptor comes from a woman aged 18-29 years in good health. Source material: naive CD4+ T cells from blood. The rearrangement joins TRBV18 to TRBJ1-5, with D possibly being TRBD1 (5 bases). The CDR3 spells CASSTGDNQPQHF. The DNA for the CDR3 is TGTGCCAGCAGCACAGGCGACAATCAGCCCCAGCATTTT.